This is a list of T cell receptor beta chains from one sample in a study of T cells after yellow fever vaccination. TCRdb redid the calling of the 5' RACE reads with MiXCR, one entry per CDR3 protein. The sample lists a few hundred thousand distinct CDR3 sequences, roughly 8.7% seen once, with 3% to 4% in the top ten. The sample in question was CD4+ T cells sorted from PBMCs, obtained 5 days after the yellow fever booster vaccination. These receptors all stem from a man aged 18 to 29 who received the YFV17D yellow fever vaccine. The CDR3 runs from the conserved cysteine through the conserved F or W. A D gene is named only where the DNA matches it firmly. The size entry is marked missing in some rows and otherwise reads once, few, many or a size class.

v_call: TRBV9; j_call: TRBJ2-2; clone_size: -; d_call: TRBD1; cdr3_nt: TGTGCCAGCAGCGTAGAATTTGGGACAGGGGCAAACACCGGGGAGCTGTTTTTT; cdr3_aa: CASSVEFGTGANTGELFF
v_call: TRBV5-1; j_call: TRBJ1-2; clone_size: -; d_call: -; cdr3_nt: TGCGCCAGCAGCCCACTGACACTCAGCTATGGCTACACCTTC; cdr3_aa: CASSPLTLSYGYTF
v_call: TRBV12-3/TRBV12-4; j_call: TRBJ2-5; clone_size: -; d_call: TRBD1; cdr3_nt: TGTGCCAGCAGACCAAGGGCAGGGGGTGAGACCCAGTACTTC; cdr3_aa: CASRPRAGGETQYF
v_call: TRBV7-3; j_call: TRBJ2-1; clone_size: -; d_call: TRBD2; cdr3_nt: TGTGCCAGCAGCAAAAGCGGGGGGGCCGTCCTCAAATACAATGAGCAGTTCTTC; cdr3_aa: CASSKSGGAVLKYNEQFF
v_call: TRBV7-2; j_call: TRBJ2-5; clone_size: few; d_call: -; cdr3_nt: TGTGCCAGCACCCCCAGGGGGGGGAGGGGTGGGGAGACCCAGTACTTC; cdr3_aa: CASTPRGGRGGETQYF
v_call: TRBV12-3/TRBV12-4; j_call: TRBJ2-7; clone_size: few; d_call: -; cdr3_nt: TGTGCCAGCAGCCTCGGGACACTCTACGAGCAGTACTTC; cdr3_aa: CASSLGTLYEQYF
v_call: TRBV6-2/TRBV6-3; j_call: TRBJ2-1; clone_size: few; d_call: TRBD2; cdr3_nt: TGTGCCAGCAGGCGTAGCGGGGGCTCTTACAATGAGCAGTTCTTC; cdr3_aa: CASRRSGGSYNEQFF
v_call: TRBV5-1; j_call: TRBJ1-2; clone_size: -; d_call: -; cdr3_nt: TGCGCCAGCATGAACGGGGGCTTTGGTGGCTACACCTTC; cdr3_aa: CASMNGGFGGYTF
v_call: TRBV18; j_call: TRBJ1-4; clone_size: -; d_call: TRBD1; cdr3_nt: TGTGCCAGCTCAAGGTCGCGGGACAGGTTAAATGAAAAACTGTTTTTT; cdr3_aa: CASSRSRDRLNEKLFF
v_call: TRBV20-1; j_call: TRBJ2-3; clone_size: few; d_call: -; cdr3_nt: TGCAGACCCCCAGATACGCAGTATTTT; cdr3_aa: CRPPDTQYF
v_call: TRBV5-1; j_call: TRBJ1-4; clone_size: few; d_call: -; cdr3_nt: TGCGCCAGCAGCTTGGCGGAAGGGGGGGGCAATGAAAAACTGTTTTTT; cdr3_aa: CASSLAEGGGNEKLFF
v_call: TRBV5-1; j_call: TRBJ2-1; clone_size: -; d_call: -; cdr3_nt: TGCGCCAGCAGCCTTTCAGGGCTTGGGGTGGATGAGCAGTTCTTC; cdr3_aa: CASSLSGLGVDEQFF
v_call: TRBV7-2; j_call: TRBJ1-1; clone_size: few; d_call: -; cdr3_nt: TGTGCCAGCAGCTTTGGGTTAGGGAAGGGTGAAGCTTTCTTT; cdr3_aa: CASSFGLGKGEAFF
v_call: TRBV18; j_call: TRBJ2-7; clone_size: many; d_call: TRBD1; cdr3_nt: TGTGCCAGCTCACTCCCGGGACAGGGCTACGAGCAGTACTTC; cdr3_aa: CASSLPGQGYEQYF
v_call: TRBV10-3; j_call: TRBJ2-7; clone_size: -; d_call: TRBD1; cdr3_nt: TGTGCCTACGGCACGGGACAGGGGGCGTACGAGCAGTACTTC; cdr3_aa: CAYGTGQGAYEQYF
v_call: TRBV6-2/TRBV6-3; j_call: TRBJ2-2; clone_size: few; d_call: -; cdr3_nt: TGTGCCAGCACGGGCGGACAGACCACCGGGGAGCTGTTTTTT; cdr3_aa: CASTGGQTTGELFF
v_call: TRBV7-3; j_call: TRBJ2-3; clone_size: -; d_call: TRBD1; cdr3_nt: TGTGCCAGCAGCCCCCGACAGGGAAGGGGGACAGATACGCAGTATTTT; cdr3_aa: CASSPRQGRGTDTQYF
v_call: TRBV3-1; j_call: TRBJ2-2; clone_size: -; d_call: -; cdr3_nt: TGTGCCAGCAGCTTCCGACAGAAGGCCGGGGAGCTGTTTTTT; cdr3_aa: CASSFRQKAGELFF
v_call: TRBV10-3; j_call: TRBJ2-1; clone_size: many; d_call: TRBD2; cdr3_nt: TGTGCCACCGGGCCTAGCGGGGGCCACTACAATGAGCAGTTCTTC; cdr3_aa: CATGPSGGHYNEQFF
v_call: TRBV20-1; j_call: TRBJ1-2; clone_size: few; d_call: -; cdr3_nt: TGCGGATACAGCGATAACTATGGCTACACCTTC; cdr3_aa: CGYSDNYGYTF
v_call: TRBV2; j_call: TRBJ2-2; clone_size: -; d_call: TRBD2; cdr3_nt: TGTGCCAGCAGGAGCGGGGGGCGACGCAGCACCGGGGAGCTGTTTTTT; cdr3_aa: CASRSGGRRSTGELFF
v_call: TRBV18; j_call: TRBJ1-1; clone_size: -; d_call: -; cdr3_nt: TGTGCCAGCTCTCCTGTCGATGTGAGGAACACTGAAGCTTTCTTT; cdr3_aa: CASSPVDVRNTEAFF
v_call: TRBV14; j_call: TRBJ1-6; clone_size: -; d_call: TRBD1; cdr3_nt: TGTGCCAGCAGCCACCACAGGGGTGATTCACCCCTCCACTTT; cdr3_aa: CASSHHRGDSPLHF
v_call: TRBV6-5; j_call: TRBJ1-2; clone_size: once; d_call: TRBD1; cdr3_nt: TGTGCCAGCACCGAAGGGGGGACAGGGGTTTTCGGCTACACCTTC; cdr3_aa: CASTEGGTGVFGYTF
v_call: TRBV5-1; j_call: TRBJ2-5; clone_size: -; d_call: -; cdr3_nt: TGCGCCAGCAGGCAAGCAGGGACGCGGGAGACCCAGTACTTC; cdr3_aa: CASRQAGTRETQYF
v_call: TRBV5-1; j_call: TRBJ2-7; clone_size: -; d_call: -; cdr3_nt: TGCGCCAGCAGCCCGGGACAAATTCGCTCCTACGAGCAGTACTTC; cdr3_aa: CASSPGQIRSYEQYF
v_call: TRBV12-3/TRBV12-4; j_call: TRBJ2-1; clone_size: -; d_call: -; cdr3_nt: TGTGCCAGCAGTTTTTTTGGGGGGTCGGTAGTCAATGAGCAGTTCTTC; cdr3_aa: CASSFFGGSVVNEQFF
v_call: TRBV5-1; j_call: TRBJ2-3; clone_size: many; d_call: TRBD1; cdr3_nt: TGCGCCAGCAGCTTGGCCGGACAGGGTACAGATACGCAGTATTTT; cdr3_aa: CASSLAGQGTDTQYF
v_call: TRBV7-3; j_call: TRBJ2-1; clone_size: few; d_call: -; cdr3_nt: TGTGCCAGCAGCGAAGGCCCGGTCACACAAAATGAGCAGTTCTTC; cdr3_aa: CASSEGPVTQNEQFF
v_call: TRBV4-2; j_call: TRBJ2-5; clone_size: few; d_call: -; cdr3_nt: TGTGCCAGCTCACGGACAGCGACGGAGACCCAGTACTTC; cdr3_aa: CASSRTATETQYF
v_call: TRBV20-1; j_call: TRBJ1-1; clone_size: few; d_call: -; cdr3_nt: TGCAGTGTGAGGACCTCGGGGACTGAAGCTTTCTTT; cdr3_aa: CSVRTSGTEAFF
v_call: TRBV10-3; j_call: TRBJ2-1; clone_size: -; d_call: -; cdr3_nt: TGTGCCTCGGGGCGGGGCAATGAGCAGTTCTTC; cdr3_aa: CASGRGNEQFF
v_call: TRBV7-2; j_call: TRBJ1-2; clone_size: many; d_call: -; cdr3_nt: TGTGCCAGCAGCTTGTACAGGGATGGCTACACCTTC; cdr3_aa: CASSLYRDGYTF
v_call: TRBV7-3; j_call: TRBJ2-3; clone_size: few; d_call: -; cdr3_nt: TGTGCCAGCAGCTGGGTTAGCACAGATACGCAGTATTTT; cdr3_aa: CASSWVSTDTQYF
v_call: TRBV20-1; j_call: TRBJ2-5; clone_size: -; d_call: -; cdr3_nt: TGCAGTGCTAGCGGAGGAATTCAAGAGACCCAGTACTTC; cdr3_aa: CSASGGIQETQYF
v_call: TRBV9; j_call: TRBJ2-3; clone_size: -; d_call: -; cdr3_nt: TGTGCCAGCAGCGTAGGACCCATCACAGATACGCAGTATTTT; cdr3_aa: CASSVGPITDTQYF
v_call: TRBV4-1; j_call: TRBJ2-4; clone_size: -; d_call: TRBD2; cdr3_nt: TGCGCCAGCAGCCCCGGACTAGCGGGGTCCCTAGCCAAAAACATTCAGTACTTC; cdr3_aa: CASSPGLAGSLAKNIQYF
v_call: TRBV6-5; j_call: TRBJ1-5; clone_size: -; d_call: -; cdr3_nt: TGTGCCAGCAGTTACTCGGGTATATCAAATCAGCCCCAGCATTTT; cdr3_aa: CASSYSGISNQPQHF
v_call: TRBV5-1; j_call: TRBJ2-1; clone_size: -; d_call: TRBD2; cdr3_nt: TGCGCCAGCAGCCCCCCCGGGACTAGCGGGGGCAATGAGCAGTTCTTC; cdr3_aa: CASSPPGTSGGNEQFF
v_call: TRBV5-4; j_call: TRBJ2-2; clone_size: -; d_call: -; cdr3_nt: TGTGCCAGCAGCTCCCCCCAAGGCAGCATCGGGGAGCTGTTTTTT; cdr3_aa: CASSSPQGSIGELFF
v_call: TRBV5-1; j_call: TRBJ1-5; clone_size: few; d_call: -; cdr3_nt: TGCGCCAGCAGCCCCACTGGACAGAGCAATCAGCCCCAGCATTTT; cdr3_aa: CASSPTGQSNQPQHF
v_call: TRBV5-1; j_call: TRBJ2-4; clone_size: -; d_call: TRBD2; cdr3_nt: TGCGCCAGCAGCTTGTGGCTAGCGGGGCCCCTAGCCAAAAACATTCAGTACTTC; cdr3_aa: CASSLWLAGPLAKNIQYF
v_call: TRBV12-3/TRBV12-4; j_call: TRBJ2-3; clone_size: few; d_call: -; cdr3_nt: TGTGCCAGCAGTTTCCCGGGGGCTGGAGATACGCAGTATTTT; cdr3_aa: CASSFPGAGDTQYF
v_call: TRBV7-2; j_call: TRBJ1-5; clone_size: few; d_call: -; cdr3_nt: TGTGCCAGCAGCTTAGGGACATTTAGCAATCAGCCCCAGCATTTT; cdr3_aa: CASSLGTFSNQPQHF
v_call: TRBV4-3; j_call: TRBJ2-3; clone_size: -; d_call: -; cdr3_nt: TGCGCCAGCAGCCAAGATTTACTCCGGCAGGGGAGCGCAGATACGCAGTATTTT; cdr3_aa: CASSQDLLRQGSADTQYF
v_call: TRBV10-3; j_call: TRBJ2-5; clone_size: -; d_call: TRBD2; cdr3_nt: TGTGCCATCGCGGCTAGCGGGGAGACCCAGTACTTC; cdr3_aa: CAIAASGETQYF
v_call: TRBV7-2; j_call: TRBJ1-2; clone_size: few; d_call: -; cdr3_nt: TGTGCCAGCAGCTTAGCCTCGGGGTACGGCTACACCTTC; cdr3_aa: CASSLASGYGYTF
v_call: TRBV5-1; j_call: TRBJ2-3; clone_size: -; d_call: TRBD2; cdr3_nt: TGCGCCTCTACCTGGACCCTAGCGGGGGGCCGCACAGATACGCAGTATTTT; cdr3_aa: CASTWTLAGGRTDTQYF
v_call: TRBV4-3; j_call: TRBJ2-3; clone_size: few; d_call: -; cdr3_nt: TGCGCCAGCAGCCAAAGGGGGGGGGGCACAGATACGCAGTATTTT; cdr3_aa: CASSQRGGGTDTQYF
v_call: TRBV20-1; j_call: TRBJ2-5; clone_size: -; d_call: TRBD2; cdr3_nt: TGCAGTGCTAGAGGCCCCCCTAGCGGGGGGATTGAGACCCAGTACTTC; cdr3_aa: CSARGPPSGGIETQYF
v_call: TRBV28; j_call: TRBJ2-1; clone_size: few; d_call: -; cdr3_nt: TGTGCCAGCAATCTGGGTTACAATGAGCAGTTCTTC; cdr3_aa: CASNLGYNEQFF
v_call: TRBV5-1; j_call: TRBJ1-1; clone_size: many; d_call: -; cdr3_nt: TGCGCCAGCAGCTTAACCGGGGGCGAGAACACTGAAGCTTTCTTT; cdr3_aa: CASSLTGGENTEAFF
v_call: TRBV3-1; j_call: TRBJ2-3; clone_size: many; d_call: -; cdr3_nt: TGTGCCAGCAGCCCAAGTGCGGGAGATACGCAGTATTTT; cdr3_aa: CASSPSAGDTQYF
v_call: TRBV5-1; j_call: TRBJ2-5; clone_size: many; d_call: -; cdr3_nt: TGCGCCAGCAGCTTGGGTAGCGGCCAACAAGAGACCCAGTACTTC; cdr3_aa: CASSLGSGQQETQYF
v_call: TRBV5-1; j_call: TRBJ1-1; clone_size: few; d_call: -; cdr3_nt: TGCGCCAGCAGCTTGGCGGCCAGAGACACTGAAGCTTTCTTT; cdr3_aa: CASSLAARDTEAFF
v_call: TRBV7-9; j_call: TRBJ2-1; clone_size: -; d_call: TRBD1; cdr3_nt: TGTGCCAGCAGCCCACAGGGGAACGCCTACAATGAGCAGTTCTTC; cdr3_aa: CASSPQGNAYNEQFF
v_call: TRBV12-2; j_call: TRBJ2-7; clone_size: few; d_call: -; cdr3_nt: TGTGCAAGTCGCTTCAGGATCCCAGAGCCTACGAGCAGTATTTTAGACTTC; cdr3_aa: CASRFRIPEPTSSILDF
v_call: TRBV9; j_call: TRBJ2-2; clone_size: -; d_call: TRBD2; cdr3_nt: TGTGCCAGCAGCATTGGACTAGCGGGGGGGCCGTTAGAGGCCGGGGAGCTGTTTTTT; cdr3_aa: CASSIGLAGGPLEAGELFF
v_call: TRBV21-1; j_call: TRBJ2-3; clone_size: -; d_call: -; cdr3_nt: TGTGCCAGCAGCAAAAAGGGTTTGACAGATACGCAGTATTTT; cdr3_aa: CASSKKGLTDTQYF
v_call: TRBV20-1; j_call: TRBJ1-2; clone_size: many; d_call: TRBD1; cdr3_nt: TGCAGTGCTAGAGATGGTAGGGGGCCGGATGGCTACACCTTC; cdr3_aa: CSARDGRGPDGYTF